This T cell receptor beta chain comes out of a study of control samples from healthy donors and cancer patients. The germline V gene has CDR1 KGHDR and CDR2 SFDVKD. The CDR3 contains 14 residues. Deletions cut 1 base from V and 6 bases from J, with 9 bases between. Some clones are missing from TCRdb's copy, which holds only in-frame ones; the method was immunoSEQ multiplex PCR. There are under 200,000 clones in the sample; around nine tenths occur only once, and around 5.1% lies in the top ten. This chain joins TRBV24-1 and TRBJ2-1; no definite D call. The source of this sequence is a woman in her twenties or thirties in good health. Sample: blood. The CDR3 reads CATSDFTKSNEQFF. CDR3 DNA: TGTGCCACCAGTGATTTCACGAAATCCAATGAGCAGTTCTTC.